Listed below are T cell receptor beta chains from one sample, sequenced in a study of PD-L1 blockade in urothelial cancer. The method was immunoSEQ multiplex PCR; TCRdb's version includes in-frame clones alone and lacks a portion of them. The sample has tens of thousands of clones; around 81% are singletons. Sequencing was performed on PBMCs, taken around atezolizumab (anti-PD-L1) treatment. The source is a man aged 65-85 years with urothelial cancer. Each CDR3 is given with its conserved first and last residue. The D gene is left open where the match is weak. Clone size is stated in some rows and not others, as once, few, many or a class when expanded.

. TRBJ1-2 TRBV6-1 . CASSSNGIIGYTF TGTGCCAGCAGTTCCAACGGGATCATTGGCTACACCTTC
. TRBJ2-3 TRBV29-1 TRBD1 CSAGDRSTDTQYF TGCAGCGCTGGGGACAGGAGCACAGATACGCAGTATTTT
once TRBJ2-1 TRBV19 . CASSSWGAPSYNEQFF TGTGCCAGTAGTAGCTGGGGCGCCCCCTCCTACAATGAGCAGTTCTTC
. TRBJ1-1 TRBV19 TRBD1 CASTARQGPAAFF TGTGCCAGTACCGCTCGACAGGGTCCCGCAGCTTTCTTT
. TRBJ1-3 TRBV9 TRBD1 CASSPRTGTHGNTIYF TGTGCCAGCAGCCCTCGGACAGGGACCCATGGAAACACCATATATTTT
. TRBJ1-2 TRBV2 . CASSESSRGFDGYTF TGTGCCAGCAGTGAAAGTTCTAGGGGCTTTGATGGCTACACCTTC
. TRBJ1-1 TRBV19 TRBD1 CASSYRGPGNTEAFF TGTGCCAGTAGCTACAGGGGGCCAGGGAACACTGAAGCTTTCTTT
. TRBJ1-1 TRBV19 . CASISPGWANTEAFF TGTGCCAGTATCTCTCCCGGATGGGCGAACACTGAAGCTTTCTTT
few TRBJ1-2 TRBV19 TRBD1 CASRMRGQGNRGYTF TGTGCCAGTAGAATGAGGGGACAGGGGAACCGTGGCTACACCTTC
. TRBJ2-7 TRBV5-1 TRBD2 CASSLGGLVEREQYF TGCGCCAGCAGCCTCGGGGGACTAGTAGAGCGCGAGCAGTACTTC
. TRBJ2-2 TRBV15 . CATSRDLSGTGELFF TGTGCCACCAGCAGAGATTTGTCAGGGACCGGGGAGCTGTTTTTT
. TRBJ1-2 TRBV7-9 TRBD1 CASSFETGGPYGYTF TGTGCCAGCAGCTTCGAGACAGGGGGCCCCTATGGCTACACCTTC
few TRBJ2-7 TRBV5-1 . CASSLDSTYEQYF TGCGCCAGCAGCCTAGACAGCACCTACGAGCAGTACTTC
. TRBJ1-1 TRBV14 . CASSQDRVAEAFF TGTGCCAGCAGCCAAGACAGGGTGGCTGAAGCTTTCTTT
. TRBJ1-1 TRBV6-5 . CASSRSRSTEAFF TGTGCCAGCAGTAGATCTAGAAGCACTGAAGCTTTCTTT
. TRBJ2-1 TRBV19 TRBD2 CASSGLAGAHSYNEQFF TGTGCCAGTAGTGGGCTAGCGGGAGCCCATTCCTACAATGAGCAGTTCTTC
. TRBJ1-2 TRBV7-2 . CASSPHGTNYGYTF TGTGCCAGCAGCCCACACGGGACTAACTATGGCTACACCTTC